The 25 T cell receptor beta chains presented below share a single source sample, sequenced in a study of CD8+ T cells in alopecia areata. Isolated RNA was reverse transcribed into cDNA used as the sequencing template. Some clones are missing from TCRdb's copy, which holds only in-frame ones; the method was immunoSEQ multiplex PCR. In the table there are roughly 210,000 clones, less than 45% of which are singletons. Described treatment: oral pan-JAK inhibitor, 5-10 mg twice daily. The sample in question was CD4+ T cells sorted from blood, obtained at roughly week 36, from a patient treated with tofacitinib. Receptors originate from a human donor with alopecia areata.

In DNA, the CDR3 is TGTGCCAGCAGCCCGAACCCGGGACAGTTGCATGGCTACACCTTC. This encodes CASSPNPGQLHGYTF. The rearrangement links TRBV7-2 to TRBJ1-2; TRBD1 matches at 7 bases. V was pared by 5 bases and J by 6 bases, with 12 bases of the junction left unmatched. In germline, CDR1 is SGHTA, CDR2 FQGNSA. The CDR3 has 15 amino acids.

V and J are TRBV27 and TRBJ2-3, with 12 bases lining up with TRBD2. The CDR3 sequence is 16 residues long. In germline, CDR1 is MNHEY, CDR2 SMNVEV (reference sequence). The ends lost 5 bases at V and 4 bases at J; junction bases unmatched: 7. The CDR3 region is CASSLLTSGSPDTQYF. As DNA, the CDR3 is TGTGCCAGCAGTCTCCTGACTAGCGGGAGCCCAGATACGCAGTATTTT.

V gene TRBV5-1 combines with J gene TRBJ1-3; tentatively, D is TRBD1 (5 bases). The CDR3 totals 16 residues. Germline values: CDR1 SGHRS, CDR2 YFSETQ. Trimming took off 2 bases at V and 3 bases at J, with 15 bases between the two ends. CDR3 sequence (DNA): TGCGCCAGCAGCTTCGACGGATCTGGGGGTGGAAACACCATATATTTT. Its protein product is CASSFDGSGGGNTIYF.

This clone has just a few counts. The V gene is TRBV7-8, the J gene TRBJ2-5; D is unclear. CDR3 length: 11 amino acids. The V end was cut by 5 bases, the J end by 4 bases, with 5 bases between. The germline CDR1 and CDR2 sequences are SGHVS and FQNEAQ. The CDR3 nucleotides are TGTGCCAGCAGCATCAGAGAGACCCAGTACTTC. It specifies CASSIRETQYF.

This chain connects TRBV30 to TRBJ2-1; no reliable D call. Germline CDR1 and CDR2: GTSNPN and SVGIG (reference sequence). CDR3 size: 13 residues. V was trimmed by 1 base and J by 7 bases, leaving 11 bases between them. CDR3 nucleotide sequence: TGTGCCTGGAGTGGAGGAACACGGAATGAGCAGTTCTTC. Its protein is CAWSGGTRNEQFF.

This clone was seen only a few times. V usage is TRBV6-1 and J usage is TRBJ2-5, with 8 nucleotides matching TRBD1. Germline CDR1 is MNHNS and CDR2 is SASEGT. The CDR3 is 15 amino acids. V was pared by 3 bases and J by 0 bases, with 3 bases of the junction left unmatched. CDR3 in amino acids: CASSEGQDYQETQYF. CDR3 bases: TGTGCCAGCAGTGAGGGACAGGACTACCAAGAGACCCAGTACTTC.

Regarding this clone: Relative to the germline gene, one junction end is altered; a read error may explain this. V and J are TRBV7-7 and TRBJ2-2; a possible D gene is TRBD2 (5 bases). There are 14 residues in the CDR3. CDR1 and CDR2 (germline): SSHAT, FNYEAQ (reference sequence). CDR3 sequence (DNA): TGTGCTAGCAGCGGCCAACTGGGGTCCGGGGAGCTGTTTTTT. Protein: CASSGQLGSGELFF.

This clone was seen only a few times. The V gene is TRBV6-5, the J gene TRBJ1-5, with D tentatively TRBD1 (5 bases). Germline V gives CDR1 MNHEY, CDR2 SVGAGI. V shed 0 bases and J shed 5 bases, with 11 bases lying between them. This CDR3 is 15 amino acids long. This CDR3 reads CASSYSGQGDQPQHF. The DNA for the CDR3 is TGTGCCAGCAGTTACTCGGGGCAGGGAGATCAGCCCCAGCATTTT.

The table lists this clone with a few counts. The chain combines TRBV4-1 with TRBJ1-5; D possibly corresponds to TRBD1 (6 bases). V was shortened by 1 base and J by 6 bases, with 10 bases between the two germline ends. Germline V gene lookup returns CDR1 MGHRA and CDR2 YSYEKL. This CDR3 is 14 amino acids long. The CDR3 is CASSQAGEFQPQHF. For the CDR3, the DNA is TGCGCCAGCAGCCAAGCAGGGGAATTTCAGCCCCAGCATTTT.

This chain joins TRBV29-1 and TRBJ2-5; D perhaps matches TRBD2 (7 bases). CDR1 and CDR2 from the germline V gene are SQVTM and ANQGSEA. The CDR3 runs 14 residues. V was shortened by 6 bases and J by 4 bases, with 18 bases between the two germline ends. Here the CDR3 DNA reads TGCAGCGTGTCTAAGGGGGGGGAAAGAGAGACCCAGTACTTC. This translates into CSVSKGGERETQYF.

This clone was seen a handful of times. The chain is built from TRBV30 and TRBJ1-4; no clear D. V shed 1 base and J shed 8 bases, with 8 bases lying between them. The CDR3 spans 12 residues. Germline V lookup: CDR1 GTSNPN, CDR2 SVGIG (reference sequence). In DNA, the CDR3 is TGTGCCTGGAGTGGGGAAGGAGAAAAACTGTTTTTT. Translated, it gives CAWSGEGEKLFF.

The J gene is TRBJ2-1, the V gene TRBV29-1; TRBD1 or TRBD2 may be the D gene (5 bases each). The CDR3 covers 12 residues. V was pared by 6 bases and J by 6 bases, with 12 bases between. Germline V CDR1 and CDR2: SQVTM, ANQGSEA. CDR3 coding DNA: TGCAGCGTGGGGGTAGCTGGCAATGAGCAGTTCTTC. It codes for CSVGVAGNEQFF.

This chain connects TRBV4-1 to TRBJ2-7, with D uncertain. V was clipped by 1 base and J by 3 bases, with 13 bases between them. Germline-derived CDR1 and CDR2 are MGHRA and YSYEKL. This CDR3 has 15 residues. The chain's CDR3 is CASSQVAGPLYEQYF. CDR3 nucleotide sequence: TGCGCCAGCAGCCAAGTGGCAGGTCCCCTCTACGAGCAGTACTTC.

J is TRBJ2-7 and V is TRBV29-1; no firm D call. The V gene's germline CDR1 is SQVTM and CDR2 ANQGSEA. V was trimmed by 7 bases and J by 6 bases, leaving 16 bases between them. The CDR3 covers 12 residues. The CDR3 reads CSASGLTGEQYF. The CDR3 nucleotides read TGCAGCGCATCCGGGCTTACGGGCGAGCAGTACTTC.

This clone was seen more than once but under ten times. The chain is built from TRBV29-1 and TRBJ2-3; 8 positions match TRBD2. CDR3 size: 14 residues. From germline, CDR1 is SQVTM and CDR2 ANQGSEA. Trimming took 5 bases from V and 4 from J; bases not matched to a gene: 8. CDR3 nucleotides: TGCAGCGTTCCCGGGACTAGGAGACCAGATACGCAGTATTTT. As protein: CSVPGTRRPDTQYF.

The rearrangement joins TRBV18 to TRBJ2-5; the D is unclear. The V end lost 5 bases, the J end lost 5 bases, and 9 bases lay between the germline ends. The germline V gene has CDR1 KGHSH and CDR2 LQKENI. CDR3 length: 12 residues. CDR3 amino acids: CASSATDETQYF. The CDR3 coding sequence is TGTGCCAGCTCAGCCACTGACGAGACCCAGTACTTC.

This clone was counted only a few times. This chain joins TRBV30 and TRBJ2-4; possibly TRBD1 for D (6 bases). The CDR3 is 15 amino acids. CDR1 is GTSNPN and CDR2 is SVGIG in the germline V gene (reference sequence). Trimming shortened V by 8 bases and J by 1 base, and 18 bases separated the two germline ends. CDR3 coding DNA: TGTGCCGGGGGCCGGGATACTCTGGCCAAAAACATTCAGTACTTC. Its protein product is CAGGRDTLAKNIQYF.

The chain combines TRBV29-1 with TRBJ2-7; TRBD2 matches at 7 bases. CDR3 length: 11 amino acids. V lost 7 bases, J lost 7 bases, and 7 bases stayed unmatched. CDR1 and CDR2 from the germline V gene are SQVTM and ANQGSEA. CDR3 residues: CSGERGGEQYF. The CDR3 DNA sequence: TGCAGCGGGGAGCGGGGAGGGGAGCAGTACTTC.

J is TRBJ2-7 and V is TRBV10-3; no reliable D call. The V end lost 3 bases, the J end lost 5 bases, and 5 bases lay between the germline ends. The CDR3 runs 11 residues. Germline assignment: CDR1 ENHRY and CDR2 SYGVKD. CDR3 sequence reads: CAISDYHEQYF. Written as DNA, the CDR3 is TGTGCCATCAGTGATTACCACGAGCAGTACTTC.

A few counts support this clone. The chain links TRBV7-2 to TRBJ2-7; 8 bases agree with TRBD1. The CDR3 consists of 15 residues. J lost 4 bases, V lost 4 bases, and 9 bases had no gene match. From germline, CDR1 is SGHTA and CDR2 FQGNSA. CDR3 protein: CASSSQGQGAYEQYF. For the CDR3, the DNA is TGTGCCAGCAGCTCCCAAGGGCAGGGGGCTTACGAGCAGTACTTC.

V is TRBV20-1 and J is TRBJ2-2; no clear D. V lost 7 bases to trimming and J lost 3 bases, with 6 bases between them. The CDR3 covers 11 residues. Germline lookup yields CDR1 DFQATT and CDR2 SNEGSKA (reference sequence). In DNA form, the CDR3 reads TGCAGTGTTTCTTACACCGGGGAGCTGTTTTTT. It translates to CSVSYTGELFF.

This clone was counted between two and nine times. This chain uses TRBV15 with TRBJ2-3; perhaps TRBD2 as D (6 bases). Between the trimmed V and J ends, which lost 3 bases and 4 bases, there was a span of 8 bases. CDR3 length equals 13 residues. CDR1 is LNHNV and CDR2 is YYDKDF in the germline V gene (reference sequence). The chain's CDR3 is CATSRGLPDTQYF. CDR3 DNA sequence: TGTGCCACCAGCAGGGGACTTCCAGATACGCAGTATTTT.

Here the CDR3 reads CASSSGRLEQYF. The CDR3 DNA sequence: TGTGCCAGCAGTTCTGGGCGACTCGAGCAGTACTTC. The rearrangement links TRBV28 to TRBJ2-5; D is unclear. The last part of the DNA fits TRBJ2-7 better; the J call may be wrong. CDR1 and CDR2 (germline): MDHEN, SYDVKM. CDR3 length equals 12 residues.

This clone was detected once. The rearrangement links TRBV19 to TRBJ1-5; possible D gene TRBD1, 5 bases. V was pared by 0 bases and J by 5 bases, with 14 bases between. Germline CDR1 LNHDA, CDR2 SQIVND (reference sequence). This CDR3 has 16 amino acids. The CDR3 DNA sequence: TGTGCCAGTAGTATAGATCGTGACAGACTGGATCAGCCCCAGCATTTT. This encodes CASSIDRDRLDQPQHF.

The genes are TRBV4-2 and TRBJ1-5; D is unclear. V was cut by 1 base and J by 5 bases, with 15 bases left in between. The CDR3 runs 16 residues. CDR1 LGHNA and CDR2 YNFKEQ come from the germline V gene. CDR3 in DNA: TGTGCCAGCAGCCAAGTAAGAGGGCAGCAGGATCAGCCCCAGCATTTT. This gives the protein CASSQVRGQQDQPQHF.